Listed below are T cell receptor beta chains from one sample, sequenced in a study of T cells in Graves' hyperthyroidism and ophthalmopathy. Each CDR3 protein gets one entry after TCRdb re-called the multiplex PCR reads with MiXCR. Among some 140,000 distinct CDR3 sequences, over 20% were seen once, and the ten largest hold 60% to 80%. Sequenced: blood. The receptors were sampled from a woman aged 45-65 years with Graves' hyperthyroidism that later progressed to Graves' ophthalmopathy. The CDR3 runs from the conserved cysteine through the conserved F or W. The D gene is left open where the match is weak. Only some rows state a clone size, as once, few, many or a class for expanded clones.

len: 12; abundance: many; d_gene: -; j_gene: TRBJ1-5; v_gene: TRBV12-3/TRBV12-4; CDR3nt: TGTGCCAGCACTCTAGGGGATCAGCCCCAGCATTTT; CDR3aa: CASTLGDQPQHF
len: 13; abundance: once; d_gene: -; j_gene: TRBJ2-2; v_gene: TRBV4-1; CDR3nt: TGCGCCAGCAGCCAACGGTGGTCCGGGGAGCTGTTTTTT; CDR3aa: CASSQRWSGELFF
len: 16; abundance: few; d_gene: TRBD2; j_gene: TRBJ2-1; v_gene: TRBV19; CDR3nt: TGTGCCAGTAGTGGACTAGCGGGAGGGAGCTCCAATGAGCAGTTCTTC; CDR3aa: CASSGLAGGSSNEQFF
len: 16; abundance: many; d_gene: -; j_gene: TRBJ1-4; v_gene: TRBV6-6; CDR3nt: TGTGCCAGCAGTTACTCCCCGGGGAGCTCGAATGAAAAACTGTTTTTT; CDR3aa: CASSYSPGSSNEKLFF
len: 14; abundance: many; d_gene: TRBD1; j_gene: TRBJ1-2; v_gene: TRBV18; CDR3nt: TGTGCCAGCTCACCACCACAGGGGAGTGGTGGCTACACCTTC; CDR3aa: CASSPPQGSGGYTF
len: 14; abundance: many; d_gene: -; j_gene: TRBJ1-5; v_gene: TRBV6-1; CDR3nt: TGTGCCAGCAGAGCAGGGTCAAGCAATCAGCCCCAGCATTTT; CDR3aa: CASRAGSSNQPQHF
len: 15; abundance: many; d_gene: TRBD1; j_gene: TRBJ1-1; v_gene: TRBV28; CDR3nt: TGTGCCAGCAGCCACCTCGGACAGGGGGGCACTGAAGCTTTCTTT; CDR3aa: CASSHLGQGGTEAFF
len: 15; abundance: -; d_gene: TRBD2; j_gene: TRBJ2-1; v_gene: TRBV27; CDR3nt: TGTGCCAGCAGCTCACTAGCGGGAGGACCGAATGAGCAGTTCTTC; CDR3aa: CASSSLAGGPNEQFF
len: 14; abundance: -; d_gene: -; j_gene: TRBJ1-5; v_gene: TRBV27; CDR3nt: TGTGCCAGCAGTTTATCGAGCAGGGTGGAGCCCCAGCATTTT; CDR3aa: CASSLSSRVEPQHF
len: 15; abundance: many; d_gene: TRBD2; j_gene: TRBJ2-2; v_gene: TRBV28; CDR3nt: TGTGCCAGCCGCACTAGCGGGAGTGGTACCGGGGAGCTGTTTTTT; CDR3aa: CASRTSGSGTGELFF
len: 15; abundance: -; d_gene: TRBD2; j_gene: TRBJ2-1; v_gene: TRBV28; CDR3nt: TGTGCCAGCAGCCCGGGACTAGCGATTTACAATGAGCAGTTCTTC; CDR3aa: CASSPGLAIYNEQFF
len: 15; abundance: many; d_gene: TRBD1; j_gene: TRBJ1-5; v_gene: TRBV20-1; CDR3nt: TGCAGTGCTAAGGGGCGGACAGGGGACAATCAGCCCCAGCATTTT; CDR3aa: CSAKGRTGDNQPQHF